This T cell receptor (beta chain) was documented in a study of vaccination effects on CD4 cells after COVID-19 (dated by TCRdb to 2021 to 2024). At the level of the whole study: Participants received two doses of either the BNT162b2 or the mRNA-1273 mRNA SARS-CoV-2 vaccine. Cultures from other donors in the study were sequenced with the Oncomine TCR Beta short-read assay on an Illumina iSeq 100. Pre-vaccine samples were drawn from two convalescent patients 16 days and one week before the first dose, at 142 and 148 days after COVID-19 diagnosis. Altogether, roughly 10 COVID-19 convalescent patients and several SARS-CoV-2-naive healthy vaccine recipients made up the full study. In both COVID-19 convalescent patients and infection-naive vaccine recipients, the study compared SARS-CoV-2 spike-specific CD4+ TCR repertoires from before mRNA vaccination with those from after it.

Receptor libraries were prepared by the immunoSEQ multiplex PCR assay. TCR beta CDR3 sequencing was performed on DNA from the cultured, isolated CD4+ T cells. In the authors' own workflow: Non-productive TCR sequences were removed, reads were trimmed to the CDR3 region, and CDR3s of at least 7 amino acids were retained. The MANAFEST web app was used to pick out antigen-specific clonotypes by comparing their expansion in peptide wells with that in reference cultures. To count as positive, a clone had to show expansion at FDR<0.05 compared with the reference and with all other wells, an odds ratio above 5, and a frequency above 0.1% in two replicate wells. A clonotype was defined as cross-reactive if the clonotype was significantly expanded both in SARS-CoV-2 spike wells and in at least one common cold coronavirus spike condition. CDR3 similarity was assessed by Levenshtein distance using the stringdist R package, and unrooted trees were constructed with ape in R 3.6.1. TCRdb took over this immuneACCESS table, retaining in-frame rearrangements with V and J assigned. Such tables are incomplete; in checked studies, under half of the missing clones stem from an unresolved V gene, and the remainder is unexplained. V and J calls and clone size are as listed in that table; D and trimming were resolved from the DNA. Present in this sample are 42,000 or so clones, roughly 75% of which were seen just once. About 32% of the sample is held by the ten biggest clonotypes.

To identify antigen-specific CD4+ T cell clonotypes by their expansion, the ViraFEST assay first stimulated PBMC with viral peptide pools and then applied TCR sequencing. After more than nine days of culture, CD4+ T cells were isolated with the EasySep CD4+ T cell isolation kit. Convalescent patients had PCR-confirmed SARS-CoV-2 infection between March and December 2020, before Alpha, Beta and Delta variants emerged in the United States. Each well held roughly 2.2 million PBMC cultured in IMDM containing 5% human AB serum, approximately 10 IU/ml IL-2 and gentamicin, along with around 9.1 ug/ml peptides. On days 3 and 7, half of the culture medium was replaced with fresh IL-2-containing medium. Unless otherwise noted, each peptide stimulation condition was cultured in triplicate wells. PBMC were separated from whole blood using Ficoll-Paque Plus gradient centrifugation and were then either cryopreserved at -140C or used fresh. Genomic DNA was extracted from cultured CD4+ T cells with the QIAamp micro DNA kit.

Reading from cysteine to phenylalanine, the CDR3 counts 13 amino acids. Kept here is only the CDR3 DNA, which spans 39 bases and is read in frame from base 1. V is clipped by 1 base and J by 6 bases, and the sequence between their germline boundaries is 7 bases long. Taken from the germline V gene, the CDR1 and CDR2 loops are MNHNS and SASEGT. Paper-wide results and their limitations: For convalescent patients, new clones induced by the vaccine made up most of the post-vaccine spike-reactive repertoire, and these new clones were largely distinct from the clones induced by infection. Clones induced by infection and clones induced by vaccination both contracted markedly at late timepoints after vaccination, which fits with T cell responses waning over time. Limitations of the study were the small number of convalescent patients and the absence of early post-infection timepoints.

Remarks on this clone: What this receptor recognizes is not known. Per-base quality was not reported, and no clone a single base away is much larger than it.

Sequenced here: CD4+ T cells from PBMCs cultured with a peptide pool, sampled before COVID-19 vaccination. The receptor's source is a human donor who had a prior SARS-CoV-2 infection. The V and J segments used are TRBV6-1 and TRBJ1-5; no D gene is confidently identified. The CDR3 region reads CASSEVRGQPQHF. At the DNA level, the sequence is TGTGCCAGCAGTGAAGTTCGGGGTCAGCCCCAGCATTTT.